Following are 9 T cell receptor beta chains from one sample sequenced in a study. Cells sorted as Tregs were CD4+, CD25+ and CD127-/low. TCRdb itself ran the 5' RACE reads through MiXCR, one entry per CDR3 protein. Seen here are about 55,000 distinct CDR3 sequences, more than 20% observed once, and the top ten hold 3.2%. The sample was tumor-infiltrating Tregs sorted from the breast tumor. These TCRs come from a female donor with breast cancer.

This clonotype was counted between two and nine times. This chain joins TRBV28 and TRBJ2-1; 10 bases agree with TRBD2. Germline V gives CDR1 MDHEN, CDR2 SYDVKM. V shed 5 bases, J shed 2 bases, and the junction held 3 bases outside the gene matches. The CDR3 loop spans 15 amino acids. For the CDR3, the DNA is TGTGCCAGCAGTACAACTAGCGGGACCTACAATGAGCAGTTCTTC. Residues: CASSTTSGTYNEQFF.

The rearrangement links TRBV29-1 to TRBJ2-3; D is unresolved. Trimming shortened V by 2 bases and J by 3 bases, and 6 bases separated the two germline ends. Looked up from germline, CDR1 is SQVTM and CDR2 is ANQGSEA. This CDR3 is 12 amino acids long. In nucleotides, the CDR3 is TGCAGCGTTGAAATGGGGACAGATACGCAGTATTTT. The encoded protein is CSVEMGTDTQYF.

Notes on this clonotype: The conserved closing phenylalanine or tryptophan is absent in this CDR3, likely reflecting a read error. The chain's CDR3 is CASSSNNMAHTEAFC. The CDR3 region has the DNA TGTGCCAGCAGCTCCAACAACATGGCCCACACTGAAGCTTTCTGT. This chain links TRBV5-6 with TRBJ1-1; D uncertain. V was trimmed by 3 bases and J by 3 bases, leaving 15 bases between them. From germline, CDR1 is SGHDT and CDR2 YYEEEE. The length of the CDR3 is 15 residues.

A note on this clonotype: Lacking the conserved final phenylalanine or tryptophan, this CDR3 likely reflects a read error. CDR3 in DNA: TGCAGTGCTAATAGGGTTGATGAAGCTTTCCTT. Translated: CSANRVDEAFL. The V and J genes are TRBV20-1 and TRBJ1-1; D uncertain. Germline V gene data show CDR1 as DFQATT and CDR2 as SNEGSKA (reference sequence). Trimming shortened V by 4 bases and J by 7 bases, and 10 bases separated the two germline ends. The CDR3 spans 11 residues.

This clonotype was seen more than once but under ten times. The V and J genes are TRBV7-2 and TRBJ1-4; possible D gene TRBD1, 5 bases. This CDR3 is built from 15 residues. CDR1 SGHTA and CDR2 FQGNSA come from the germline V gene. Trimming stripped 4 bases from V and 5 bases from J, with 14 bases between. CDR3 amino acids: CASSSARVLNEKLFF. The CDR3, as DNA: TGTGCCAGCAGCTCCGCCAGGGTTTTAAATGAAAAACTGTTTTTT.

This clonotype showed up many times. The chain recombines TRBV27 with TRBJ2-6; 9 nucleotides match TRBD1. After removal of 4 bases from V and 3 bases from J, the junction contained 4 bases not matched to a gene. CDR1 MNHEY and CDR2 SMNVEV come from the germline V gene (reference sequence). The CDR3 is 16 residues long. For the CDR3, the DNA is TGTGCCAGCAGTTACGGACAGGGGAGTGGGGCCAACGTCCTGACTTTC. Translating gives CASSYGQGSGANVLTF.

This clonotype has only a few counts. J is TRBJ2-1 and V is TRBV20-1; D is perhaps TRBD1 (6 bases). This CDR3 comprises 11 residues. CDR1 is DFQATT and CDR2 is SNEGSKA in the germline V gene (reference sequence). With 5 bases removed from V and 10 bases from J, the gap between germline ends came to 12 bases. DNA for the CDR3: TGCAGTGCTGCCCAGGGGCGAGAGCAGTTCTTC. This gives the protein CSAAQGREQFF.

The chain couples TRBV27 to TRBJ1-1; TRBD1 is a possible D gene (6 bases). V was trimmed by 5 bases and J by 5 bases, leaving 18 bases between them. This CDR3 is 15 amino acids long. From germline, CDR1 is MNHEY and CDR2 SMNVEV (reference sequence). CDR3 DNA sequence: TGTGCCAGCAGTAAATATTTACAGGGTGTGACTGAAGCTTTCTTT. Amino acid sequence: CASSKYLQGVTEAFF.

About this clonotype: A much larger clone sits a single nucleotide away, making a read error possible. The chain couples TRBV6-5 to TRBJ2-3; 9 nucleotides agree with TRBD2. The CDR3 covers 14 residues. Germline CDR1 MNHEY, CDR2 SVGAGI. For the CDR3, the DNA is TGTGCCAGCACGAAGCGGGGGGCGACAGATACGCAGTGTTTT. Translation gives CASTKRGATDTQCF.